The 4 T cell receptor beta chains below come from one sample, sequenced in a study of beta chain features in type 1 diabetes listed by TCRdb under 2018. Findings and caveats that apply to the study as a whole: In all four CD4+ subsets, TCRB CDR3 length was moderately but significantly shorter in type 1 diabetes patients.

These TCRs' antigens remain unknown. The method behind the library was the immunoSEQ multiplex PCR assay. The entire isolated RNA was reverse transcribed using the High Capacity cDNA Reverse Transcription Kit, and thus expressed TCRB transcripts were sequenced. TCRdb's version of the immuneACCESS table is confined to in-frame rearrangements and falls short of the full clone set. An unresolved V gene accounts for under half of the shortfall where checked; the remainder is of unknown origin. The sample contains around 690,000 clones, over 10% of them found a single time. Clones ranked in the top ten supply 0.095% to 0.15% of the sample. Sequenced input: naive CD4+ T cells from blood. This sample's cell subset or site label indicates: true naive CD4+ T cells. These receptors came from a man between 25 and 39 years old with type 1 diabetes.

In this sample, this clone turned up a few times. CDR3 sequence: CASTRGSSYNEQFF. CDR3 bases: TGTGCCAGCACCAGAGGGTCTTCCTACAATGAGCAGTTCTTC. The rearrangement joins TRBV2 to TRBJ2-1, with D possibly being TRBD2 (5 bases). V lost 7 bases and J 1 base, leaving 11 bases between the germline ends. Germline V CDR1 and CDR2: SNHLY, FYNNEI. The CDR3 length is 14 residues.

The chain is built from TRBV5-1 and TRBJ2-1, with D uncertain. Germline CDR1 SGHRS, CDR2 YFSETQ. The CDR3 has 14 residues. Trimming left V 0 bases short and J 10 bases short, with 14 bases between. The CDR3 is CASSLEVTKGEQFF. In DNA form, the CDR3 reads TGCGCCAGCAGCTTGGAAGTTACGAAAGGAGAGCAGTTCTTC.

There are a few counts of this clone. The genes are TRBV12-5 and TRBJ2-4; D unclear. This CDR3 spans 12 amino acids. Trimming cost V 6 bases and J 0 bases, with 3 bases left between them. CDR1 and CDR2 from the germline V gene are LGHNT and FRNRAP. In nucleotides, the CDR3 is TGTGCTAGTGGGGTAGCCAAAAACATTCAGTACTTC. Translating it yields CASGVAKNIQYF. Drawing the rest from reference TRBV12-5 and TRBJ2-4, the complete variable domain is DARVTQTPRHKVTEMGQEVTMRCQPILGHNTVFWYRQTMMQGLELLAYFRNRAPLDDSGMPKDRFSAEMPDATLATLKIQPSEPRDSAVYFCASGVAKNIQYFGAGTRLSVL.

The chain uses TRBV29-1 and TRBJ2-7; TRBD1 aligns across 7 bases. Germline V gene lookup returns CDR1 SQVTM and CDR2 ANQGSEA. The CDR3 is 12 residues long. V lost 4 bases, J lost 2 bases, and 2 bases stayed unmatched. The DNA of the CDR3 is TGCAGCGTTGCGCAGGGGGCCTACGAGCAGTACTTC. Translated, it gives CSVAQGAYEQYF.